These 12 T cell receptor beta chains came from one sample sequenced in a study of spatial heterogeneity in lung cancer (dated by TCRdb to the late 2010s). Receptors were amplified or captured by 5' RACE. Instrument used: NextSeq 500. TCRdb's own reprocessing of the public reads used fastp at Q25 and MiXCR and kept productive beta chains. One record per CDR3 amino acid sequence lists the most common genes and DNA. The sample yields 25,000 to 30,000 distinct CDR3 sequences; 5% to 6% were counted once. The top ten clones comprise roughly a fifth of the sample. Reading the label with the study, this specimen's time point is: blood at routine non-recurrence follow-up after resection. For TCR sequencing, whole RNA was extracted from tumor and nontumor lung tissue, or from cryopreserved PBMC samples, and no cell sorting was done. Source: PBMCs, taken at follow-up. These TCRs come from a male donor with early-stage non-small cell lung cancer.

This clonotype was seen at least ten times. CDR3 protein: CASSPGTGIYNEQFF. The CDR3 nucleotides read TGTGCCAGTTCCCCCGGGACAGGGATTTACAATGAGCAGTTCTTC. The rearrangement joins TRBV6-2 or TRBV6-3 to TRBJ2-1; 9 bases align to TRBD1. Germline lookup yields CDR1 MNHEY and CDR2 SVGEGT. Trimming took 9 bases from V and 4 from J; bases not matched to a gene: 10. This CDR3 has 15 residues.

This clonotype has a count of ten or more. This chain connects TRBV27 to TRBJ1-1, with D perhaps matching TRBD1 (5 bases). Trimming left V 10 bases short and J 7 bases short, with 19 bases between. Germline V gives CDR1 MNHEY, CDR2 SMNVEV (reference sequence). The CDR3 contains 13 residues. Here the CDR3 DNA reads TGTGCCACTCGTGGCGGGGGGAGGCTTGAAGCTTTCTTT. This codes for CATRGGGRLEAFF.

This clonotype occurred many times. The chain recombines TRBV6-5 with TRBJ2-5; 8 bases agree with TRBD1. Looked up from germline, CDR1 is MNHEY and CDR2 is SVGAGI. There are 15 residues in the CDR3. The J segment lost 1 base and the V segment lost 8 bases, leaving 9 bases of the junction unmatched. In DNA, the CDR3 is TGTGCCAGCCACGGTACCGGGACAGGCCAAGAGACCCAGTACTTC. It yields the protein CASHGTGTGQETQYF.

There are many counts of this clonotype. The chain combines TRBV18 with TRBJ2-5; D may be TRBD1 (5 bases). This CDR3 is built from 13 residues. V shed 4 bases and J shed 5 bases, with 11 bases lying between them. Germline CDR1 and CDR2: KGHSH and LQKENI. For the CDR3, the DNA is TGTGCCAGCTCACAGGGGATGGTGGAGACCCAGTACTTC. Amino acids: CASSQGMVETQYF.

This clonotype was recorded a few times. The CDR3 protein is CASSQAFGTRYNEQFF. For the CDR3, the DNA is TGCGCCAGCAGCCAAGCTTTCGGGACAAGATACAATGAGCAGTTCTTC. The genes are TRBV4-1 and TRBJ2-1, with a possible D match to TRBD1 (6 bases). CDR1 and CDR2 (germline): MGHRA, YSYEKL. V was cut by 1 base and J by 4 bases, with 14 bases left in between. This CDR3 has 16 amino acids.

This rearrangement joins TRBV9 to TRBJ2-2, with D perhaps matching TRBD2 (6 bases). Germline V lookup: CDR1 SGDLS, CDR2 YYNGEE. V was shortened by 3 bases and J by 6 bases, with 9 bases between the two germline ends. The CDR3 has 13 residues. In DNA, the CDR3 is TGTGCCAGCAGCGCTCGACTAGCCGGGGAGCTGTTTTTT. It specifies CASSARLAGELFF.

This clonotype was observed many times. The chain joins TRBV5-1 to TRBJ2-3, with 7 bases identical to TRBD1. J lost 6 bases, V lost 5 bases, and 9 bases had no gene match. The CDR3 length is 14 residues. Germline CDR1 and CDR2: SGHRS and YFSETQ. The chain's CDR3 is CASRSALGGDTQYF. DNA of the CDR3: TGCGCCAGCAGGTCCGCATTAGGGGGCGATACGCAGTATTTT.

V gene TRBV25-1 combines with J gene TRBJ2-7, with 8 nucleotides matching TRBD1. The V segment lost 2 bases and the J segment 3 bases; nucleotides outside the gene matches: 6. CDR3 size: 15 residues. Germline V gene lookup returns CDR1 MGHDK and CDR2 SYGVNS. The CDR3 nucleotides are TGTGCCAGCAGTGAACTGGGACAGGTTAACTACGAGCAGTACTTC. Encoded protein: CASSELGQVNYEQYF.

This clonotype showed up just a few times. The chain uses TRBV15 and TRBJ2-5; the D is unclear. This CDR3 contains 14 residues. The V and J ends lost 0 bases and 2 bases respectively, with 7 bases between them. Germline V lookup: CDR1 LNHNV, CDR2 YYDKDF (reference sequence). CDR3 bases: TGTGCCACCAGCAGAGATCTGACGCAAGAGACCCAGTACTTC. Amino acids: CATSRDLTQETQYF.

This clonotype was seen many times. This chain uses TRBV11-1 with TRBJ1-5; D might be TRBD1 (5 bases). Trimming shortened V by 2 bases and J by 7 bases, and 12 bases separated the two germline ends. From germline, CDR1 is SGHAT and CDR2 FQDESV (reference sequence). The CDR3 sequence is 14 residues long. CDR3 DNA sequence: TGTGCCAGCAGCTTATCGGGGGAGGGACAGCCCCAGCATTTT. It translates to CASSLSGEGQPQHF.

The sample holds a few counts of this clonotype. The gene calls are TRBV12-3 or TRBV12-4 and TRBJ1-2, with 7 nucleotides matching TRBD1. With V trimmed by 6 bases and J by 4 bases, 5 bases remained unmatched. This CDR3 spans 13 amino acids. The CDR3 protein is CASSPRDSYGYTF. As DNA, the CDR3 is TGTGCCAGCAGCCCGAGGGACAGCTATGGCTACACCTTC.

This sequence joins TRBV25-1 and TRBJ1-4, with a tentative D call TRBD1 (5 bases). The CDR3 covers 16 residues. V was clipped by 2 bases and J by 0 bases, with 10 bases between them. The V gene's germline CDR1 is MGHDK and CDR2 SYGVNS. The CDR3 region is CASSEGGAATNEKLFF. CDR3 sequence (DNA): TGTGCCAGCAGTGAAGGCGGGGCCGCAACTAATGAAAAACTGTTTTTT.